These T cell receptor beta chains were read from a single sample in a study of cytomegalovirus exposure and HLA in healthy donors. Profiling relied on immunoSEQ multiplex PCR, and the TCRdb table lists in-frame clones only, not all of them. The sample contains about 140,000 clones, more than 75% of which appear only once. The sequenced sample was PBMCs. The receptors shown here come from a man aged 50 to 60 in good health and CMV-seronegative. Both conserved end residues are trimmed from each CDR3. Clone size is given for some rows only: seen once, a few or many times, or a class if the clone is expanded.

clone size	V gene	J gene	CDR3 protein
-	TRBV6-1	TRBJ2-7	ASSVGGGGSYEQY
-	TRBV29-1	TRBJ2-7	SVRDNRVLEQY
few	TRBV11-2	TRBJ1-2	ASSPQGTLYGYT
-	TRBV30	TRBJ1-1	AWGGGTYSTGGAF
few	TRBV7-9	TRBJ1-2	ASSLDRAAGYT
-	TRBV28	TRBJ2-2	ASTLNPGTGELF
-	TRBV18	TRBJ2-7	ASSPPSRFEQY
-	TRBV7-9	TRBJ1-5	ASSLEYSNQPQH
-	TRBV28	TRBJ1-5	ASSLRTGSGNQPQH
-	TRBV14	TRBJ1-2	ASSNPQGRGYT
-	TRBV28	TRBJ1-6	ASSSVNRRGGPHSPLH
-	TRBV7-3	TRBJ1-1	ASSSWTGRDTEAF
-	TRBV27	TRBJ1-5	ASSPGYNQPQH